Following are 21 T cell receptor beta chains from one sample sequenced in a study of T-cell memory formation after mild COVID-19. TCRdb used MiXCR to reprocess the 5' RACE reads, holding one entry per CDR3 protein. The sample includes fewer than 650,000 distinct CDR3 sequences, roughly 17% seen only once; the top ten take approximately 8.1%. Sequencing was done on a sample of PBMCs or a T cell subset sorted from them (not recorded which). The receptors stem from an adult woman who had mild COVID-19 (a few samples of this study predate the infection). Cell type and time point are not known.

Only a few counts were recorded for this clonotype. The rearrangement links TRBV24-1 to TRBJ2-1, with 7 bases identical to TRBD2. After removal of 9 bases from V and 3 bases from J, the junction contained 7 bases not matched to a gene. This CDR3 is 14 amino acids long. Per the germline V gene, CDR1 is KGHDR and CDR2 is SFDVKD. The CDR3 reads CATGRREFYNEQFF. DNA of the CDR3: TGTGCCACCGGTCGGCGGGAGTTCTACAATGAGCAGTTCTTC.

The chain recombines TRBV4-1 with TRBJ1-1; no reliable D call. Germline CDR1 reads MGHRA; CDR2 reads YSYEKL. Trimming pared 1 base from V and 5 bases from J, leaving 11 bases between. The CDR3 runs to 14 residues. CDR3 in amino acids: CASSQGGQQTEAFF. CDR3 nucleotide sequence: TGCGCCAGCAGCCAAGGCGGGCAGCAAACTGAAGCTTTCTTT.

This clonotype occurred a few times. The V and J genes are TRBV27 and TRBJ2-3; TRBD1 agrees at 9 bases. The CDR3 is made up of 14 amino acids. The germline V gene has CDR1 MNHEY and CDR2 SMNVEV (reference sequence). J was trimmed by 4 bases and V by 9 bases; bases with no gene match: 8. The CDR3 nucleotides are TGTGCCAGTGGACAGGGGACTCATCCAGATACGCAGTATTTT. This encodes CASGQGTHPDTQYF.

This clonotype has a handful of counts. The V gene is TRBV6-2 or TRBV6-3, the J gene TRBJ2-4; TRBD1 agrees at 10 bases. The CDR3 has 14 amino acids. CDR1 MNHEY and CDR2 SVGEGT come from the germline V gene. V lost 2 bases and J lost 6; bases outside the gene matches: 1. The CDR3 region is CASSYGDRGNIQYF. The CDR3 DNA reads TGTGCCAGCAGTTACGGGGACAGGGGAAACATTCAGTACTTC.

The V call is TRBV11-2, the J call TRBJ2-7; D is unresolved. The CDR3 extends over 13 amino acids. Trimming left V 2 bases short and J 4 bases short, with 9 bases between. In germline, CDR1 is SGHAT, CDR2 FQNNGV. CDR3: CASSLMVRYEQYF. The CDR3 DNA is TGTGCCAGCAGCTTAATGGTGAGATACGAGCAGTACTTC.

The rearrangement uses TRBV29-1 and TRBJ2-1; 9 positions match TRBD2. Per germline, CDR1 SQVTM and CDR2 ANQGSEA. J lost 7 bases, V lost 6 bases, and 10 bases had no gene match. This CDR3 is 14 amino acids long. In DNA, the CDR3 is TGCAGCGTGAGACGCGGGGGGGCCGATAATGAGCAGTTCTTC. This sequence encodes CSVRRGGADNEQFF.

The chain carries TRBV11-1 and TRBJ1-1; D possibly corresponds to TRBD1 (6 bases). V lost 4 bases, J lost 10 bases, and 13 bases lay in between. Germline CDR1 reads SGHAT; CDR2 reads FQDESV (reference sequence). The CDR3 contains 12 residues. The CDR3 nucleotides are TGTGCCAGCAGCTCCGGACAGTCTCGAGCTTTCTTT. This translates into CASSSGQSRAFF.

This clonotype was recorded many times. The V gene is TRBV25-1, the J gene TRBJ2-7; the match to TRBD2 covers 10 bases. J gave up 0 bases and V 5 bases, and 10 bases lay outside the gene matches. The germline V gene encodes CDR1 MGHDK and CDR2 SYGVNS. This CDR3 has 17 amino acids. CDR3 nucleotides: TGTGCCAGCAGTAACGGACTAGCGGAAGATAGCTCCTACGAGCAGTACTTC. Translating it yields CASSNGLAEDSSYEQYF.

The rearrangement joins TRBV7-9 to TRBJ1-2; D is possibly TRBD1 (5 bases). Trimming took 1 base from V and 4 from J, leaving 7 bases between them. Per germline, CDR1 SEHNR and CDR2 FQNEAQ (reference sequence). The length of the CDR3 is 13 residues. CDR3 residues: CASSLEGTYGYTF. The CDR3 DNA reads as TGTGCCAGCAGCTTAGAGGGGACCTATGGCTACACCTTC.

V and J are TRBV29-1 and TRBJ1-3, with no clear D. V lost 4 bases and J 6 bases, leaving 10 bases between the germline ends. The CDR3 length is 12 residues. Germline assignment: CDR1 SQVTM and CDR2 ANQGSEA. The CDR3: CSVVGLENTIYF. The CDR3 DNA is TGCAGCGTTGTCGGCTTAGAAAACACCATATATTTT.

The chain employs TRBV6-5 and TRBJ2-7; 7 bases map to TRBD2. V lost 2 bases to trimming and J lost 4 bases; unmatched junction nucleotides: 11. Germline CDR1 and CDR2: MNHEY and SVGAGI. The length of the CDR3 is 16 residues. CDR3: CASSYRLGSGVYEQYF. Written as DNA, the CDR3 is TGTGCCAGCAGTTACCGTCTTGGGAGCGGGGTATACGAGCAGTACTTC.

The genes are TRBV5-4 and TRBJ2-1; D remains unclear. The germline gives CDR1 SGHNT, CDR2 YYREEE (reference sequence). Trimming took off 0 bases at V and 0 bases at J, with 13 bases between the two ends. This CDR3 region has 17 residues. The CDR3 is CASSLEANLGSYNEQFF. CDR3 DNA: TGTGCCAGCAGCTTGGAGGCAAACCTAGGCTCCTACAATGAGCAGTTCTTC.

The chain combines TRBV15 with TRBJ2-6, with 9 bases aligning to TRBD1. V dropped 3 bases and J dropped 0; count of bases not matched to a gene: 3. Germline CDR1 LNHNV, CDR2 YYDKDF (reference sequence). This CDR3 has 17 amino acids. This chain's CDR3 is CATSRDRGSSGANVLTF. For the CDR3, the DNA is TGTGCCACCAGCAGGGACAGGGGCTCCTCTGGGGCCAACGTCCTGACTTTC.

This rearrangement joins TRBV6-1 to TRBJ1-1; TRBD1 matches 7 bases. J gave up 4 bases and V 6 bases, and 14 bases lay outside the gene matches. The CDR3 covers 16 residues. The germline CDR1 and CDR2 sequences are MNHNS and SASEGT. CDR3 coding DNA: TGTGCCAGCAGAGTCAGACGGGCCCAGGGGGGCACTGAAGCTTTCTTT. Protein product: CASRVRRAQGGTEAFF.

This clonotype was seen more than once but under ten times. V is TRBV12-3 or TRBV12-4 and J is TRBJ2-5; the D is unclear. The CDR3 spans 13 residues. V was clipped by 5 bases and J by 3 bases, with 10 bases between them. The CDR3 DNA reads TGTGCCAGCAGTAATAGTTTCGAAGAGACCCAGTACTTC. Protein: CASSNSFEETQYF.

This clonotype has a handful of counts. The chain uses TRBV5-6 and TRBJ2-3; 12 positions agree with TRBD2. J gave up 0 bases and V 1 base, and 6 bases lay outside the gene matches. CDR3 size: 18 residues. CDR1 is SGHDT, CDR2 YYEEEE, per germline. The DNA for the CDR3 is TGTGCCAGCAGCTTGACTAGCGGGGGGCGTGCTAGCACAGATACGCAGTATTTT. Its translation is CASSLTSGGRASTDTQYF.

The chain has TRBV29-1 and TRBJ2-6; no definite D call. Germline V lookup: CDR1 SQVTM, CDR2 ANQGSEA. The CDR3 is 13 residues long. V lost 4 bases and J 0 bases, leaving 4 bases between the germline ends. In DNA, the CDR3 is TGCAGCGTTGGGTACTCTGGGGCCAACGTCCTGACTTTC. Translated, it gives CSVGYSGANVLTF.

This clonotype showed up just a few times. The chain links TRBV3-1 to TRBJ2-3; D not certain. This CDR3 spans 16 amino acids. V lost 4 bases and J lost 2, with 16 bases in between. Looked up from germline, CDR1 is LGHDT and CDR2 is YNNKEL (reference sequence). CDR3 loop: CASSLRLDQFTDTQYF. CDR3 in DNA: TGTGCCAGCAGCCTCAGGCTGGACCAATTCACAGATACGCAGTATTTT.

The chain employs TRBV18 and TRBJ1-5; a weak D match, TRBD1 (5 bases). Germline values: CDR1 KGHSH, CDR2 LQKENI. The V end was cut by 3 bases, the J end by 4 bases, with 16 bases between. CDR3 length equals 16 residues. CDR3 sequence reads: CASSPRGALANQPQHF. Written as DNA, the CDR3 is TGTGCCAGCTCACCCCGCGGGGCCTTAGCAAATCAGCCCCAGCATTTT.

A few counts support this clonotype. V usage is TRBV12-3 or TRBV12-4 and J usage is TRBJ2-7, with D maybe TRBD1 (6 bases). Trimming pared 3 bases from V and 1 base from J, leaving 10 bases between. The CDR3 spans 14 residues. For the CDR3, the DNA is TGTGCCAGCAGTTTGAGTACAGGGTCCTACGAGCAGTACTTC. The encoded protein is CASSLSTGSYEQYF.

The rearrangement uses TRBV7-2 and TRBJ2-7; D not certain. Germline CDR1 reads SGHTA; CDR2 reads FQGNSA. The V end lost 1 base, the J end lost 3 bases, and 16 bases lay between the germline ends. The CDR3 loop spans 16 amino acids. The CDR3 reads CASSLGFQTARYEQYF. The CDR3 DNA follows: TGTGCCAGCAGCTTAGGATTTCAAACAGCCCGCTACGAGCAGTACTTC. Complete variable domain (other parts from reference TRBV7-2 and TRBJ2-7): GAGVSQSPSNKVTEKGKDVELRCDPISGHTALYWYRQSLGQGLEFLIYFQGNSAPDKSGLPSDRFSAERTGGSVSTLTIQRTQQEDSAVYLCASSLGFQTARYEQYFGPGTRLTVT.